This T cell receptor beta chain was sequenced during a study of T cell changes during pregnancy in multiple sclerosis. TCRdb keeps only in-frame clones here, not all; method: immunoSEQ multiplex PCR. The sample has about 42,000 clones, around 84% seen once; the top ten hold around 0.58%. CDR1 and CDR2 from the germline V gene are LNHDA and SQIVND (reference sequence). Unmatched junction bases numbered 8, after V lost 6 bases and J lost 2 bases. CDR3 length: 15 amino acids. This material consisted of CD4+ T cells from peripheral blood mononuclear cells, taken before pregnancy. The chain combines TRBV19 with TRBJ1-1; TRBD1 aligns across 8 bases. The source is a female donor with multiple sclerosis, enrolled in a pregnancy study. The CDR3 DNA reads TGTGCCAGTAGGAGAAATGGACAGGGAAACACTGAAGCTTTCTTT. Translated, it gives CASRRNGQGNTEAFF.